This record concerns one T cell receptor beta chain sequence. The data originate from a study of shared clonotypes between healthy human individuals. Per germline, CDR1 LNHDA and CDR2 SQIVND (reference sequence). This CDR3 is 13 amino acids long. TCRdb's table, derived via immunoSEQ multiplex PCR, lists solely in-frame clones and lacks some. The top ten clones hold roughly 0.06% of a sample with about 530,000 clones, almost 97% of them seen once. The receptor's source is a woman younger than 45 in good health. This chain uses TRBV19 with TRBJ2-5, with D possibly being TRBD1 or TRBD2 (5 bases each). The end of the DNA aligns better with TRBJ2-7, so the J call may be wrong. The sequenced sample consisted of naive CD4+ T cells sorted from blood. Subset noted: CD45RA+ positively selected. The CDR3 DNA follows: TGTGCCAGTACCCGGGACGGCTCCTACGAGCAGTACTTC. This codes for CASTRDGSYEQYF.